Following are 9 T cell receptor beta chains from one sample sequenced in a study of yellow fever vaccine responses in identical twins. TCRdb recomputed calls from the RT-PCR reads with MiXCR, one row per CDR3 protein. The data contain about 19,000 distinct CDR3 sequences, about two thirds of them singletons. Here the sequenced sample was T cells from blood (PBMCs), unsorted or a sorted subset (not recorded which), taken before or after yellow fever vaccination (not recorded which). The receptors originated from a young woman who received the yellow fever vaccine.

This clonotype has only one observation. This chain links TRBV9 with TRBJ2-7, with 9 nucleotides matching TRBD1. With V trimmed by 3 bases and J by 4 bases, 2 bases remained unmatched. CDR1 and CDR2 (germline): SGDLS, YYNGEE. The CDR3 has 13 residues. The CDR3 spells CASSGDREYEQYF. The CDR3 coding sequence is TGTGCCAGCAGCGGGGACAGGGAATACGAGCAGTACTTC.

CDR3 in amino acids: CASSVGFGELFF. For the CDR3, the DNA is TGTGCCAGCAGCGTAGGCTTCGGGGAGCTGTTTTTT. The chain couples TRBV9 to TRBJ2-2; D is uncertain. The V and J ends lost 0 bases and 7 bases respectively, with 4 bases between them. CDR1 is SGDLS and CDR2 is YYNGEE in the germline V gene. The CDR3 spans 12 residues. The full variable domain, in which reference TRBV9 and TRBJ2-2 provide the parts outside the CDR3, is DSGVTQTPKHLITATGQRVTLRCSPRSGDLSVYWYQQSLDQGLQFLIQYYNGEERAKGNILERFSAQQFPDLHSELNLSSLELGDSALYFCASSVGFGELFFGEGSRLTVL.

The chain uses TRBV11-2 and TRBJ2-7, with D hard to call. V lost 5 bases to trimming and J lost 5 bases, with 10 bases between them. Germline V CDR1 and CDR2: SGHAT, FQNNGV. This CDR3 comprises 12 residues. CDR3 sequence (DNA): TGTGCCAGCAGCCGAGCGAGTAACGAGCAGTACTTC. As protein: CASSRASNEQYF.

The chain uses TRBV20-1 and TRBJ2-1; TRBD2 might be the D (6 bases). Germline lookup yields CDR1 DFQATT and CDR2 SNEGSKA (reference sequence). Trimming pared 6 bases from V and 8 bases from J, leaving 17 bases between. The CDR3 has 13 residues. CDR3 loop: CSASLEGGDEQFF. The CDR3 region has the DNA TGCAGTGCCTCCTTGGAGGGCGGGGATGAGCAGTTCTTC.

J is TRBJ2-7 and V is TRBV18; 7 bases match TRBD2. The CDR3 loop spans 15 amino acids. CDR1 is KGHSH and CDR2 is LQKENI in the germline V gene. Trimming took 1 base from V and 0 from J; bases not matched to a gene: 3. The CDR3 spells CASSPLAGVSYEQYF. As DNA, the CDR3 is TGTGCCAGCTCACCACTCGCGGGGGTCTCCTACGAGCAGTACTTC.

This sequence joins TRBV6-1 and TRBJ1-4; D unclear. The CDR3 extends over 15 amino acids. The germline V gene encodes CDR1 MNHNS and CDR2 SASEGT. Trimming removed 1 base from V and 8 bases from J, with 14 bases in between. The CDR3 loop is CASSEVRTSGEKLFF. CDR3 coding DNA: TGTGCCAGCAGTGAAGTAAGGACCTCGGGGGAAAAACTGTTTTTT.

The CDR3 sequence is CASSRGGMNTEAFF. CDR3 nucleotides: TGTGCCAGCAGCCGAGGAGGGATGAACACTGAAGCTTTCTTT. This chain joins TRBV13 and TRBJ1-1, with unresolved D. This CDR3 region has 14 residues. From germline, CDR1 is PRHDT and CDR2 FYEKMQ (reference sequence). V was clipped by 5 bases and J by 0 bases, with 10 bases between them. Variable domain in full (rest from reference TRBV13 and TRBJ1-1): AAGVIQSPRHLIKEKRETATLKCYPIPRHDTVYWYQQGPGQDPQFLISFYEKMQSDKGSIPDRFSAQQFSDYHSELNMSSLELGDSALYFCASSRGGMNTEAFFGQGTRLTVV.

This chain links TRBV2 with TRBJ2-5, with TRBD2 matching 7 bases. Looked up from germline, CDR1 is SNHLY and CDR2 is FYNNEI. This CDR3 comprises 15 residues. V dropped 4 bases and J dropped 3; count of bases not matched to a gene: 8. The CDR3 spells CASSVGGLEKETQYF. For the CDR3, the DNA is TGTGCCAGCAGTGTCGGAGGACTAGAGAAAGAGACCCAGTACTTC.

V usage is TRBV12-3 or TRBV12-4 and J usage is TRBJ2-5; the D is unclear. Trimming shortened V by 4 bases and J by 2 bases, and 14 bases separated the two germline ends. The CDR3 sequence is 15 residues long. The CDR3 spells CASSSPGRSQETQYF. CDR3 DNA sequence: TGTGCCAGCAGTTCCCCCGGTCGCTCTCAAGAGACCCAGTACTTC.